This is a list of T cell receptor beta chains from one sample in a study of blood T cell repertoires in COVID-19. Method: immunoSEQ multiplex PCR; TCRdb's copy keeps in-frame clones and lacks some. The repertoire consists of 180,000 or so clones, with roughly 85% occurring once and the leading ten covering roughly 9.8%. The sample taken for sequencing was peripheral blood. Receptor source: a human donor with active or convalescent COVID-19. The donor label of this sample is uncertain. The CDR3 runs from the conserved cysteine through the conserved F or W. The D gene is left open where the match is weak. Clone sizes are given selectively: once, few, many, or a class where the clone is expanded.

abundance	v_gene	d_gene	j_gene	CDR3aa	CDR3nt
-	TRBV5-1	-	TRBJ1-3	CASSRGDGQRNTIYF	TGCGCCAGCAGCCGGGGGGATGGACAGCGAAACACCATATATTTT
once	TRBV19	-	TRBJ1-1	CASSMESRKVEAFF	TGTGCCAGTAGTATGGAGTCACGGAAGGTGGAAGCTTTCTTT
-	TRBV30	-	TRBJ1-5	CACRAGNQPQHF	TGTGCCTGTCGAGCAGGGAATCAGCCCCAGCATTTT
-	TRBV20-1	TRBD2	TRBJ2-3	CSASYERGNTDTQYF	TGCAGTGCTAGTTACGAGCGGGGAAACACAGATACGCAGTATTTT
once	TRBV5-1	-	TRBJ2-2	CASSTQKPNTGELFF	TGCGCCAGCAGCACCCAGAAACCGAACACCGGGGAGCTGTTTTTT
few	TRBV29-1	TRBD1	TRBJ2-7	CSVRQGPYEQYF	TGCAGCGTAAGACAGGGGCCCTACGAGCAGTACTTC
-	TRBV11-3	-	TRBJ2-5	CASSLGGGETQYF	TGTGCCAGCAGCTTAGGAGGTGGGGAGACCCAGTACTTC
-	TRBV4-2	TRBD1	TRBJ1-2	CASSQVLGGAYGYTF	TGTGCCAGCAGCCAAGTATTAGGGGGCGCCTATGGCTACACCTTC
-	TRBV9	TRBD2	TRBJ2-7	CASSGSGGAREQYF	TGTGCCAGCAGCGGTAGCGGGGGGGCGAGGGAGCAGTACTTC
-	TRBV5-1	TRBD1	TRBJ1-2	CASSKDRGNYGYTF	TGCGCCAGCAGCAAGGACAGGGGGAACTATGGCTACACCTTC
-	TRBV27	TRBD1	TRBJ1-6	CASKRTGDNSPLHF	TGTGCCAGCAAACGGACAGGGGATAATTCACCCCTCCACTTT
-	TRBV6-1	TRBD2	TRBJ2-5	CASSEQSGTKETQYF	TGTGCCAGCAGTGAACAGTCCGGGACTAAAGAGACCCAGTACTTC
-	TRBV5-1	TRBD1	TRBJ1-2	CASSLGDSYGYTF	TGCGCCAGCAGCTTGGGGGACAGCTATGGCTACACCTTC
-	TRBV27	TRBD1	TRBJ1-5	CASSVGQGWNQPQHF	TGTGCCAGCAGTGTAGGACAGGGTTGGAATCAGCCCCAGCATTTT
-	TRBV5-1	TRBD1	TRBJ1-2	CASSLETGSNYGYTF	TGCGCCAGCAGCTTGGAGACAGGGTCCAACTATGGCTACACCTTC
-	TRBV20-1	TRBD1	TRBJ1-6	CSASTGGRGHSPLHF	TGCAGTGCTAGTACTGGAGGAAGGGGGCATTCACCCCTCCACTTT
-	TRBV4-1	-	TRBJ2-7	CASSPQTAYEQYF	TGCGCCAGCAGCCCACAGACAGCCTACGAGCAGTACTTC
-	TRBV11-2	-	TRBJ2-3	CASSLDTITDTQYF	TGTGCCAGCAGCTTAGATACTATTACAGATACGCAGTATTTT
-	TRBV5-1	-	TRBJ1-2	CASRIYPDGYTF	TGCGCCAGCAGAATCTACCCTGATGGCTACACCTTC
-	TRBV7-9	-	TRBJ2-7	CASSDRDNYEQYF	TGTGCCAGCAGCGACCGGGACAATTACGAGCAGTACTTC
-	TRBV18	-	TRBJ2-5	CASSPTRGTQYF	TGTGCCAGCTCACCCACCCGGGGGACCCAGTACTTC
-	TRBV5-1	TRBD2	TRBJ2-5	CASSLTSGGAGETQYF	TGCGCCAGCAGCTTGACTAGCGGGGGGGCCGGAGAGACCCAGTACTTC
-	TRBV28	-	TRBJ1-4	CASKHGGEDEKLFF	TGTGCCAGCAAACACGGGGGGGAGGATGAAAAACTGTTTTTT
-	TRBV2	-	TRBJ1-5	CASSGSGLTRQPQHF	TGTGCCAGCAGTGGATCGGGACTCACAAGACAGCCCCAGCATTTT
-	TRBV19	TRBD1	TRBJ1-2	CASTPSTGGVGYGYTF	TGTGCCAGTACCCCCTCGACAGGGGGCGTGGGCTATGGCTACACCTTC
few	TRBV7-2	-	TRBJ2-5	CASSARLDSQETQYF	TGTGCCAGCAGCGCTAGACTAGATTCCCAAGAGACCCAGTACTTC
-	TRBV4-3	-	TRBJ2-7	CASSPRQSSYEQYF	TGCGCCAGCAGCCCTCGACAGAGCTCCTACGAGCAGTACTTC
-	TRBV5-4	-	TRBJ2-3	CASSLDKHNTDTQYF	TGTGCCAGCAGCTTAGACAAGCACAACACAGATACGCAGTATTTT
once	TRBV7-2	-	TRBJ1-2	CASSFTPITMACTF	TGTGCCAGCAGCTTTACGCCGATAACTATGGCGTGCACCTTC
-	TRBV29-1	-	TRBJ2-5	CSVSPLETQYF	TGCAGCGTTTCTCCTTTGGAGACCCAGTACTTC
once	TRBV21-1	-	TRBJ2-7	CASSKGDRFSEQYF	TGTGCCAGCAGCAAAGGGGACAGATTTTCCGAGCAGTACTTC
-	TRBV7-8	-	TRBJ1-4	CASSLLMTNEKLFF	TGTGCCAGCAGCTTATTAATGACTAATGAAAAACTGTTTTTT
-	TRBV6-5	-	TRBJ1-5	CASSLGSNQPQHF	TGTGCCAGCAGTCTGGGCAGCAATCAGCCCCAGCATTTT
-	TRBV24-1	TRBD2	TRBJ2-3	CATSDYTGLAERTDTQYF	TGTGCCACCAGTGACTATACCGGACTAGCGGAACGCACAGATACGCAGTATTTT
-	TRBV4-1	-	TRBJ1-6	CASSQMGRISPLHF	TGCGCCAGCAGCCAAATGGGGAGGATTTCACCCCTCCACTTT
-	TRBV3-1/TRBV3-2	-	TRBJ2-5	CASSPGWAGMETQYF	TGTGCCAGCAGCCCTGGCTGGGCGGGGATGGAGACCCAGTACTTC
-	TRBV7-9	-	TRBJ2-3	CASSLRQGSDTQYF	TGTGCCAGCAGCTTGAGGCAGGGGTCAGATACGCAGTATTTT
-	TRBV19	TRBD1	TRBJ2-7	CASSTTTTGDSSYEQYF	TGTGCCAGTAGTACAACGACGACAGGGGATTCCTCCTACGAGCAGTACTTC
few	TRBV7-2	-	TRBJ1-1	CASTRLVGTEAFF	TGTGCCAGCACTCGACTCGTTGGAACTGAAGCTTTCTTT
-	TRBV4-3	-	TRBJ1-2	CASSQVSRDYGYTF	TGCGCCAGCAGCCAAGTCTCGAGGGACTATGGCTACACCTTC
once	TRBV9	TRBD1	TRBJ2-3	CASSWGGTGVSDTQYF	TGTGCCAGCAGCTGGGGAGGGACAGGGGTTTCAGATACGCAGTATTTT
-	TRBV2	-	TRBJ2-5	CASIPQGRPQETQYF	TGTGCCAGCATTCCCCAGGGCCGACCCCAAGAGACCCAGTACTTC